This T cell receptor (beta chain) came from a study of blood T cell repertoires in COVID-19. Study background: COVID-19 samples, acute and convalescent, were from the United States, Italy and Spain.

This CDR3 has 15 amino acids. V trimming: 0 bases; J trimming: 6 bases; junction bases outside the gene matches: 2. Looked up from germline, CDR1 is SGHKS and CDR2 is YYEKEE (reference sequence). Produced via immunoSEQ multiplex PCR; TCRdb's table is partial and in-frame only. The sample holds some 300,000 clones; more than 75% are singletons and the top ten take approximately 4.1%. Recovered Cohort 3 donors showed two negative PCRs, clearance, or symptom resolution. The clonotype was recovered from a young man who had recovered from COVID-19. The chain recombines TRBV5-5 with TRBJ1-4; 10 bases are a match to TRBD1. The sequencing sample was made of PBMCs or T cells enriched from blood (not recorded which). The CDR3 region has the DNA TGTGCCAGCAGCTTGGAAGACAGGGGGCATGAAAAACTGTTTTTT. Translated: CASSLEDRGHEKLFF. Looking up the rest from reference TRBV5-5 and TRBJ1-4 gives the full variable domain: DAGVTQSPTHLIKTRGQQVTLRCSPISGHKSVSWYQQVLGQGPQFIFQYYEKEERGRGNFPDRFSARQFPNYSSELNVNALLLGDSALYLCASSLEDRGHEKLFFGSGTQLSVL.